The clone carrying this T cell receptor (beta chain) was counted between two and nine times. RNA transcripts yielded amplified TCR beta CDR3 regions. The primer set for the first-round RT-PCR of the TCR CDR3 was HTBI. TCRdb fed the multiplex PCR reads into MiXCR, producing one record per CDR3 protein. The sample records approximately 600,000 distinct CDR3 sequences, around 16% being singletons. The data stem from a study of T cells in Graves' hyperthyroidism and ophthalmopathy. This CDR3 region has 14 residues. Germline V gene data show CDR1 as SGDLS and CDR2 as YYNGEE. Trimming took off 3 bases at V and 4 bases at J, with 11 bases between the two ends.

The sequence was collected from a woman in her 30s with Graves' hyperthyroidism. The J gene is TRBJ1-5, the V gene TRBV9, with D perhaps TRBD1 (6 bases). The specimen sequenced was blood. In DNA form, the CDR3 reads TGTGCCAGCAGCGCTCCCACAGGGAATCAGCCCCAGCATTTT. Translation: CASSAPTGNQPQHF.